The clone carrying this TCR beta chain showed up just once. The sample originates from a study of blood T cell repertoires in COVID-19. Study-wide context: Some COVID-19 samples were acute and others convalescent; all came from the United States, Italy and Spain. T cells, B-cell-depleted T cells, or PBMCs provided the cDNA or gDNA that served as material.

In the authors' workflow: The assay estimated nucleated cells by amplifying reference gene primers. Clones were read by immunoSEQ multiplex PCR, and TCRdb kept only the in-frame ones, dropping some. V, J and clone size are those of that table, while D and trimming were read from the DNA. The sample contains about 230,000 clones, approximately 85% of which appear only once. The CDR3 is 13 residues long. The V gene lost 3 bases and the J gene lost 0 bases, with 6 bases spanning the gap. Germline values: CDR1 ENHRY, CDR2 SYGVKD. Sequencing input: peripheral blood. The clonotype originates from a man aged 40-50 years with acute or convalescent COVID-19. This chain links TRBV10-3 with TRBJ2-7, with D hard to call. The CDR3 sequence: CAISDSPSYEQYF. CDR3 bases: TGTGCCATCAGTGATAGTCCCTCCTACGAGCAGTACTTC.